One and the same sample provided the 27 T cell receptor beta chains below, sequenced in a study of technical replicates of blood from several donors. Sequenced by immunoSEQ multiplex PCR; TCRdb stores in-frame clones only, minus some. The table includes approximately 44,000 clones, 96% detected once. Material for sequencing was T cells isolated from PBMCs. The receptors shown here come from a human donor in good health.

In nucleotides, the CDR3 is TGTGCCAGCAGACTGACAGGGGGGCAGCCCCAGCATTTT. Translation: CASRLTGGQPQHF. The gene calls are TRBV6-1 and TRBJ1-5, with TRBD1 matching 9 bases. Germline V gene lookup returns CDR1 MNHNS and CDR2 SASEGT. With V trimmed by 6 bases and J by 7 bases, 4 bases remained unmatched. There are 13 residues in the CDR3.

J is TRBJ1-5 and V is TRBV6-5; maybe TRBD1 (6 bases). V lost 6 bases and J lost 7, with 13 bases in between. This CDR3 comprises 13 residues. CDR1 and CDR2 (germline): MNHEY, SVGAGI. For the CDR3, the DNA is TGTGCCAGCAGGCCTCAGGGGAAGCAGCCCCAGCATTTT. It is translated as CASRPQGKQPQHF.

The chain has TRBV30 and TRBJ2-2, with 7 bases that match TRBD2. There are 15 residues in the CDR3. Germline loops: CDR1 GTSNPN, CDR2 SVGIG (reference sequence). The junction had 9 bases not matched to a gene; V was cut back by 2 bases and J by 6 bases. The CDR3 reads CAWSFSSGLAGELFF. DNA of the CDR3: TGTGCCTGGAGTTTTTCTAGCGGCCTCGCCGGGGAGCTGTTTTTT.

The chain links TRBV25-1 to TRBJ2-7; perhaps TRBD2 as D (5 bases). The ends were cut back, 3 bases at V and 3 bases at J, with 9 bases in the middle. The CDR3 extends over 13 amino acids. The germline CDR1 and CDR2 sequences are MGHDK and SYGVNS. The CDR3 sequence is CASSDLAGYEQYF. The CDR3 region has the DNA TGTGCCAGCAGTGACCTGGCGGGCTACGAGCAGTACTTC.

V is TRBV11-3 and J is TRBJ2-5; 7 bases are shared with TRBD1. CDR1 SGHNT and CDR2 YENEEA come from the germline V gene. The ends lost 6 bases at V and 5 bases at J; junction bases unmatched: 12. The CDR3 sequence is 15 residues long. CDR3 in amino acids: CASRPLSGGGETQYF. The CDR3 DNA is TGTGCCAGCAGACCTCTCTCAGGGGGTGGGGAGACCCAGTACTTC.

The V gene is TRBV13, the J gene TRBJ1-3; D not resolved. Germline CDR1 reads PRHDT; CDR2 reads FYEKMQ (reference sequence). CDR3 length: 17 residues. Trimming shortened V by 3 bases and J by 4 bases, and 19 bases separated the two germline ends. Here the CDR3 reads CASSFMSEGGSGNTIYF. The CDR3 coding sequence is TGTGCCAGCAGCTTCATGTCGGAGGGTGGTTCGGGAAACACCATATATTTT.

The CDR3 bases are TGTGCCAGCAGCTTAGCGCGGGACAGGGATTCCTACGAGCAGTACTTC. Amino acids: CASSLARDRDSYEQYF. The chain joins TRBV7-9 to TRBJ2-7; 9 bases are shared with TRBD1. Trimming cost V 0 bases and J 1 base; bases outside gene matches: 4. CDR3 length: 16 residues. CDR1 and CDR2 from the germline V gene are SEHNR and FQNEAQ (reference sequence).

This rearrangement joins TRBV5-1 to TRBJ2-3, with TRBD2 identical over 10 bases. J gave up 3 bases and V 6 bases, and 4 bases lay outside the gene matches. The CDR3 totals 14 residues. Germline V gene data show CDR1 as SGHRS and CDR2 as YFSETQ. The CDR3 spells CASTTSGTTDTQYF. For the CDR3, the DNA is TGCGCCAGCACTACTAGCGGGACAACAGATACGCAGTATTTT.

This chain connects TRBV4-3 to TRBJ2-2; the match to TRBD2 covers 7 bases. The V segment lost 3 bases and the J segment 3 bases; nucleotides outside the gene matches: 7. Germline CDR1 and CDR2: LGHNA and YSLEER. The CDR3 contains 16 residues. CDR3 nucleotides: TGCGCCAGCAGCCATTCGCGACTAGCCTACACCGGGGAGCTGTTTTTT. Its translation is CASSHSRLAYTGELFF.

The gene calls are TRBV10-2 and TRBJ2-7, with D possibly being TRBD2 (7 bases). Trimming pared 7 bases from V and 7 bases from J, leaving 14 bases between. There are 12 residues in the CDR3. Germline loops: CDR1 WSHSY, CDR2 SAAADI. The DNA for the CDR3 is TGCGCCAGCACGGGGGGCGCGGGGGAGCAGTACTTC. Its protein is CASTGGAGEQYF.

The chain uses TRBV9 and TRBJ2-2, with a possible D match to TRBD1 (5 bases). CDR1 is SGDLS, CDR2 YYNGEE, per germline. The CDR3 has 16 amino acids. With 0 bases removed from V and 0 bases from J, the gap between germline ends came to 9 bases. The CDR3 DNA reads TGTGCCAGCAGCGTAGTAGACAGTCCGAACACCGGGGAGCTGTTTTTT. It specifies CASSVVDSPNTGELFF.

The chain couples TRBV10-3 to TRBJ1-2; unclear D gene. CDR3 length: 12 residues. The V and J ends lost 0 bases and 8 bases respectively, with 7 bases between them. Germline loops: CDR1 ENHRY, CDR2 SYGVKD. This CDR3 is CAISESSGGYTF. In DNA, the CDR3 is TGTGCCATCAGTGAGTCTTCGGGGGGCTACACCTTC.

V is TRBV6-6 and J is TRBJ2-3; D gene ambiguous. The CDR3 extends over 15 amino acids. Looked up from germline, CDR1 is MNHNY and CDR2 is SVGAGI (reference sequence). V was clipped by 8 bases and J by 5 bases, with 20 bases between them. CDR3 sequence (DNA): TGTGCCAGCGGGCCAGGTGGTACTTCCGTAGATACGCAGTATTTT. Its protein product is CASGPGGTSVDTQYF.

V is TRBV19 and J is TRBJ2-1, with TRBD2 identical over 9 bases. The germline CDR1 and CDR2 sequences are LNHDA and SQIVND (reference sequence). This CDR3 has 14 amino acids. The junction had 10 bases not matched to a gene; V was cut back by 7 bases and J by 9 bases. The CDR3 DNA sequence: TGTGCCAGTAACAACTTAGCGGGAGATAGTGAGCAGTTCTTC. It specifies CASNNLAGDSEQFF.

The chain carries TRBV5-4 and TRBJ2-7; D ambiguous. V lost 1 base and J 3 bases, leaving 8 bases between the germline ends. The CDR3 consists of 13 residues. Germline V CDR1 and CDR2: SGHNT, YYREEE (reference sequence). The CDR3 DNA reads as TGTGCCAGCAGCTTGACCCCCAGCTACGAGCAGTACTTC. Its protein product is CASSLTPSYEQYF.

This clone was recorded only once. The chain combines TRBV2 with TRBJ2-1; D gene ambiguous. V was shortened by 5 bases and J by 5 bases, with 7 bases between the two germline ends. This CDR3 has 12 residues. Germline loops: CDR1 SNHLY, CDR2 FYNNEI. As DNA, the CDR3 is TGTGCCAGCAGTAAATCTGACAATGAGCAGTTCTTC. The encoded protein is CASSKSDNEQFF.

The chain uses TRBV6-6 and TRBJ1-2; no clear D gene. CDR3 length: 13 residues. Germline V gene data show CDR1 as MNHNY and CDR2 as SVGAGI (reference sequence). Trimming pared 4 bases from V and 4 bases from J, leaving 10 bases between. The CDR3 nucleotides read TGTGCCAGCAGTTCGGGGAGCTTCTATGGCTACACCTTC. Protein product: CASSSGSFYGYTF.

CDR3 sequence: CASSHLSGEGRQYF. The CDR3 coding sequence is TGCGCCAGCAGCCATTTATCGGGAGAGGGAAGGCAGTACTTC. The chain carries TRBV4-1 and TRBJ2-7; D possibly corresponds to TRBD2 (6 bases). The germline V and J ends were trimmed by 3 bases and 9 bases, with 18 bases remaining between them. This CDR3 is 14 amino acids long. CDR1 and CDR2 from the germline V gene are MGHRA and YSYEKL.

The rearrangement joins TRBV7-2 to TRBJ2-5, with D uncertain. The CDR3 is 13 amino acids. Germline assignment: CDR1 SGHTA and CDR2 FQGNSA. Trimming removed 1 base at V and 0 bases at J, with 3 bases between. The CDR3 spells CASSLVYQETQYF. The CDR3, as DNA: TGTGCCAGCAGCTTAGTCTACCAAGAGACCCAGTACTTC.

This rearrangement joins TRBV14 to TRBJ2-1, with a tentative D call TRBD2 (6 bases). The CDR3 is 15 amino acids. V was pared by 5 bases and J by 4 bases, with 15 bases between. Germline-derived CDR1 and CDR2 are SGHDN and FVKESK. The CDR3 loop is CASSWSPDYYNEQFF. The CDR3 nucleotides read TGTGCCAGCAGCTGGTCCCCGGACTATTACAATGAGCAGTTCTTC. The complete variable domain, with remaining parts taken from reference TRBV14 and TRBJ2-1, reads EAGVTQFPSHSVIEKGQTVTLRCDPISGHDNLYWYRRVMGKEIKFLLHFVKESKQDESGMPNNRFLAERTGGTYSTLKVQPAELEDSGVYFCASSWSPDYYNEQFFGPGTRLTVL.

The CDR3 sequence is CASGPRGRNEQYF. CDR3 coding DNA: TGTGCTAGTGGTCCGCGCGGGAGGAACGAGCAGTACTTC. The chain is built from TRBV12-5 and TRBJ2-7, with TRBD2 matching over 8 bases. V lost 5 bases to trimming and J lost 5 bases; unmatched junction nucleotides: 5. The germline gives CDR1 LGHNT, CDR2 FRNRAP. The CDR3 is made up of 13 amino acids.

The CDR3 protein is CAWSPGVAGNEFF. The CDR3 coding sequence is TGTGCCTGGAGTCCCGGCGTAGCGGGAAATGAGTTCTTC. The chain joins TRBV30 to TRBJ2-1; 8 nucleotides match TRBD2. The CDR3 contains 13 residues. J lost 14 bases, V lost 2 bases, and 11 bases had no gene match. Germline CDR1 GTSNPN, CDR2 SVGIG (reference sequence).

This sequence joins TRBV15 and TRBJ1-4; D is perhaps TRBD1 (5 bases). Trimming shortened V by 5 bases and J by 7 bases, and 26 bases separated the two germline ends. The germline V gene encodes CDR1 LNHNV and CDR2 YYDKDF (reference sequence). The CDR3 sequence is 18 residues long. CDR3 sequence: CATSLSSPGRKGFEKLFF. The CDR3 DNA is TGTGCCACCAGCTTGAGCTCTCCAGGGAGGAAGGGGTTTGAAAAACTGTTTTTT.

This rearrangement joins TRBV19 to TRBJ2-7, with D tentatively TRBD2 (6 bases). The V end was cut by 3 bases, the J end by 9 bases, with 9 bases between. Germline V gene sequence: CDR1 LNHDA, CDR2 SQIVND (reference sequence). This CDR3 spans 11 amino acids. DNA of the CDR3: TGTGCCAGTAGTATGGGAGGTTGGCAGTACTTC. Protein: CASSMGGWQYF.

The chain combines TRBV5-1 with TRBJ2-3; D not resolved. Germline V gene sequence: CDR1 SGHRS, CDR2 YFSETQ. The CDR3 consists of 15 residues. The V end lost 1 base, the J end lost 3 bases, and 12 bases lay between the germline ends. The CDR3 DNA follows: TGCGCCAGCAGCTTGAGAGGAAGAGGAACAGATACGCAGTATTTT. It encodes CASSLRGRGTDTQYF.

This clone occurred once. The V call is TRBV6-1, the J call TRBJ2-1, with 8 bases lining up with TRBD1. V lost 2 bases to trimming and J lost 8 bases; unmatched junction nucleotides: 2. Germline values: CDR1 MNHNS, CDR2 SASEGT. The CDR3 is made up of 13 amino acids. This CDR3 reads CASSEPGGYEQFF. Here the CDR3 DNA reads TGTGCCAGCAGTGAACCAGGGGGCTATGAGCAGTTCTTC.

The V gene is TRBV4-1, the J gene TRBJ1-1; D perhaps matches TRBD1 (5 bases). The CDR3 totals 13 residues. V lost 4 bases to trimming and J lost 4 bases, with 10 bases between them. In germline, CDR1 is MGHRA, CDR2 YSYEKL. In nucleotides, the CDR3 is TGCGCCAGCAGCCCTACAGGTTCCACTGAAGCTTTCTTT. Translation: CASSPTGSTEAFF.